The 30 T cell receptor beta chains below were found in one sample sequenced in a study of cytomegalovirus exposure and HLA in healthy donors. In the PCR, 60 Vbeta and 13 Jbeta primers were used. Assay: immunoSEQ multiplex PCR; the TCRdb copy retains only in-frame clones and omits some. This table has more than 100,000 clones, approximately 60% appearing once. The sequencing sample was made of PBMCs. The source of these receptors is a woman aged 40 to 55 in good health and CMV-seronegative.

The chain joins TRBV10-2 to TRBJ1-5; D uncertain. The CDR3 has 12 residues. V lost 10 bases to trimming and J lost 3 bases, with 10 bases between them. Looked up from germline, CDR1 is WSHSY and CDR2 is SAAADI. The DNA of the CDR3 is TGCGCCACCTGGGTAGCCAATCAGCCCCAGCATTTT. This sequence encodes CATWVANQPQHF.

This clone was observed once. The V call is TRBV4-1, the J call TRBJ1-2; 12 bases fit TRBD1. The germline gives CDR1 MGHRA, CDR2 YSYEKL. Unmatched junction bases numbered 5, after V lost 2 bases and J lost 7 bases. The CDR3 loop spans 15 amino acids. The CDR3 loop is CASSQRDRGRRGYTF. In nucleotides, the CDR3 is TGCGCCAGCAGCCAACGGGACAGGGGGCGGCGTGGCTACACCTTC.

This rearrangement joins TRBV5-4 to TRBJ1-6, with D unclear. V lost 0 bases to trimming and J lost 6 bases, with 16 bases between them. This CDR3 is 17 amino acids long. CDR1 is SGHNT and CDR2 is YYREEE in the germline V gene (reference sequence). This CDR3 is CASSLAAVAVGNSPLHF. CDR3 bases: TGTGCCAGCAGCTTGGCCGCTGTTGCCGTCGGTAATTCACCCCTCCACTTT. The full variable domain, with the rest looked up from reference TRBV5-4 and TRBJ1-6, is ETGVTQSPTHLIKTRGQQVTLRCSSQSGHNTVSWYQQALGQGPQFIFQYYREEENGRGNFPPRFSGLQFPNYSSELNVNALELDDSALYLCASSLAAVAVGNSPLHFGNGTRLTVT.

The J gene is TRBJ1-6, the V gene TRBV30; D possibly corresponds to TRBD1 (5 bases). Germline-derived CDR1 and CDR2 are GTSNPN and SVGIG (reference sequence). CDR3 length: 13 amino acids. The V end was cut by 8 bases, the J end by 6 bases, with 14 bases between. CDR3 coding DNA: TGTGCCGGGGTCGGACAAGCTAATTCACCCCTCCACTTT. It codes for CAGVGQANSPLHF.

The rearrangement links TRBV18 to TRBJ2-5; D not resolved. The germline gives CDR1 KGHSH, CDR2 LQKENI. This CDR3 comprises 13 residues. The V gene lost 3 bases and the J gene lost 5 bases, with 10 bases spanning the gap. The CDR3 nucleotides read TGTGCCAGCTCACCGACACTCCATGAGACCCAGTACTTC. It encodes CASSPTLHETQYF.

V gene TRBV5-6 combines with J gene TRBJ2-7; TRBD1 aligns across 8 bases. V was pared by 4 bases and J by 3 bases, with 3 bases of the junction left unmatched. CDR3 length: 13 amino acids. CDR1 and CDR2 (germline): SGHDT, YYEEEE. The CDR3 is CASSPDRGYEQYF. The CDR3 DNA follows: TGTGCCAGCAGCCCTGACAGGGGCTACGAGCAGTACTTC. The full variable domain, completed using reference TRBV5-6 and TRBJ2-7, is DAGVTQSPTHLIKTRGQQVTLRCSPKSGHDTVSWYQQALGQGPQFIFQYYEEEERQRGNFPDRFSGHQFPNYSSELNVNALLLGDSALYLCASSPDRGYEQYFGPGTRLTVT.

This clone was seen once. The rearrangement joins TRBV19 to TRBJ2-7; maybe TRBD1 (7 bases). Germline V CDR1 and CDR2: LNHDA, SQIVND (reference sequence). V was shortened by 8 bases and J by 0 bases, with 14 bases between the two germline ends. The CDR3 contains 14 residues. CDR3 coding DNA: TGTGCCAGTGCAAGGGGGGACAGCTCCTACGAGCAGTACTTC. This sequence encodes CASARGDSSYEQYF.

The chain has TRBV19 and TRBJ2-3, with 8 bases that match TRBD1. The CDR3 sequence is 16 residues long. V was pared by 1 base and J by 3 bases, with 6 bases of the junction left unmatched. CDR1 is LNHDA, CDR2 SQIVND, per germline (reference sequence). CDR3 in amino acids: CASSIGIRTGTDTQYF. The CDR3 DNA sequence: TGTGCCAGTAGTATAGGGATCCGGACAGGGACAGATACGCAGTATTTT.

V usage is TRBV29-1 and J usage is TRBJ2-7; D gene ambiguous. In germline, CDR1 is SQVTM, CDR2 ANQGSEA. Trimming shortened V by 5 bases and J by 2 bases, and 7 bases separated the two germline ends. The CDR3 spans 11 residues. The CDR3 sequence is CSVRGAYEQYF. In DNA, the CDR3 is TGCAGCGTTCGCGGAGCCTACGAGCAGTACTTC.

This chain uses TRBV19 with TRBJ2-4; possible D gene TRBD2, 5 bases. Germline CDR1 is LNHDA and CDR2 is SQIVND (reference sequence). Trimming stripped 4 bases from V and 1 base from J, with 8 bases between. The CDR3 is 14 amino acids. The CDR3 region has the DNA TGTGCCAGTAGTACCGGGGTCGCCAAAAACATTCAGTACTTC. As protein: CASSTGVAKNIQYF.

The chain recombines TRBV7-2 with TRBJ1-5, with TRBD1 identical over 11 bases. The CDR3 totals 16 residues. After removal of 2 bases from V and 4 bases from J, the junction contained 4 bases not matched to a gene. Germline values: CDR1 SGHTA, CDR2 FQGNSA. CDR3 sequence (DNA): TGTGCCAGCAGCTTAAGCGGGACAGGGGGTAATCAGCCCCAGCATTTT. Translating it yields CASSLSGTGGNQPQHF.

The rearrangement links TRBV7-3 to TRBJ2-3; 9 nucleotides agree with TRBD2. V lost 5 bases to trimming and J lost 3 bases; unmatched junction nucleotides: 3. In germline, CDR1 is SGHTA, CDR2 FQGTGA. CDR3 length equals 14 residues. The CDR3 sequence is CASSLGLATDTQYF. The CDR3 coding sequence is TGTGCCAGCAGCCTTGGACTAGCGACAGATACGCAGTATTTT.

J is TRBJ2-7 and V is TRBV5-3; 8 bases are a match to TRBD1. TRBV5-3 belongs to the ORF category, with a function that is uncertain. V dropped 0 bases and J dropped 3; count of bases not matched to a gene: 2. The CDR3 length is 14 residues. The CDR3 DNA follows: TGTGCCAGAAGCTTGGTCGGGACAGGCTACGAGCAGTACTTC. Amino acids: CARSLVGTGYEQYF.

V is TRBV2 and J is TRBJ1-1, with D possibly being TRBD1 (6 bases). V was clipped by 6 bases and J by 1 base, with 15 bases between them. The germline gives CDR1 SNHLY, CDR2 FYNNEI. This CDR3 has 15 residues. Written as DNA, the CDR3 is TGTGCCAGCAGCGCCATAGGGGGAGCGAACACTGAAGCTTTCTTT. Translated: CASSAIGGANTEAFF.

This chain links TRBV19 with TRBJ2-1; 14 bases match TRBD2. Germline V gene lookup returns CDR1 LNHDA and CDR2 SQIVND (reference sequence). There are 16 residues in the CDR3. J gave up 8 bases and V 3 bases, and 6 bases lay outside the gene matches. CDR3 DNA sequence: TGTGCCAGTAGTATTTCGACTAGCGGGGGGGCCGATGAGCAGTTCTTC. This codes for CASSISTSGGADEQFF.

This clone was found a few times. This chain connects TRBV4-1 to TRBJ2-7; 11 nucleotides line up with TRBD2. V lost 1 base and J lost 0; bases outside the gene matches: 2. The CDR3 runs 16 residues. CDR1 is MGHRA, CDR2 YSYEKL, per germline. The CDR3 sequence is CASSQVGTSGSYEQYF. CDR3 DNA: TGCGCCAGCAGCCAAGTAGGGACTAGCGGCTCCTACGAGCAGTACTTC.

CDR3 sequence (DNA): TGTGCCAGCAGTCTAGCGGACAGGGGGTTCACAGATACGCAGTATTTT. Its translation is CASSLADRGFTDTQYF. J is TRBJ2-3 and V is TRBV21-1; the tabulated D call, TRBD1, remains unverified against the DNA. TRBV21-1 represents a pseudogene. The CDR3 is 16 amino acids.

On this clone: The junction does not match germline at one end; this may be a read error. The CDR3 is CASRIGTGEGYTF. DNA for the CDR3: TGTGCCAGTCGTATTGGGACAGGGGAAGGCTACACCTTC. The chain joins TRBV19 to TRBJ1-2; TRBD1 aligns across 10 bases. CDR3 length: 13 residues. Looked up from germline, CDR1 is LNHDA and CDR2 is SQIVND (reference sequence). Filled out from reference TRBV19 and TRBJ1-2, the complete variable domain reads DGGITQSPKYLFRKEGQNVTLSCEQNLNHDAMYWYRQDPGQGLRLIYYSQIVNDFQKGDIAEGYSVSREKKESFPLTVTSAQKNPTAFYLCASRIGTGEGYTFGSGTRLTVV.

The V and J genes are TRBV10-3 and TRBJ1-6; D is ambiguous. V lost 5 bases and J lost 5, with 13 bases in between. The length of the CDR3 is 15 residues. Germline V gene lookup returns CDR1 ENHRY and CDR2 SYGVKD. The CDR3 protein is CAISRTGANNSPLHF. The CDR3 DNA reads as TGTGCCATCAGTCGGACGGGAGCTAATAATTCACCCCTCCACTTT.

This rearrangement joins TRBV11-2 to TRBJ1-4, with D possibly TRBD1 on 5 matching bases. V gave up 3 bases and J gave up 8 bases, with 13 bases separating them. CDR3 length: 14 residues. Germline V CDR1 and CDR2: SGHAT, FQNNGV. DNA for the CDR3: TGTGCCAGCAGCTTCGGCAGGGCAGGGGAAAAACTGTTTTTT. Translated: CASSFGRAGEKLFF.

The chain is built from TRBV4-2 and TRBJ2-5; 8 bases align to TRBD1. The CDR3 length is 16 residues. J was trimmed by 3 bases and V by 1 base; bases with no gene match: 7. CDR1 LGHNA and CDR2 YNFKEQ come from the germline V gene. CDR3 nucleotides: TGTGCCAGCAGCCAAGGGTCCGGACAGGGTGAAGAGACCCAGTACTTC. It codes for CASSQGSGQGEETQYF.

This clone occurred once. This chain uses TRBV11-2 with TRBJ2-1, with a tentative D call TRBD2 (6 bases). This CDR3 contains 13 residues. Germline values: CDR1 SGHAT, CDR2 FQNNGV. Trimming removed 5 bases from V and 4 bases from J, with 9 bases in between. This CDR3 is CASSLGLYNEQFF. The CDR3 DNA reads as TGTGCCAGCAGCCTGGGACTTTACAATGAGCAGTTCTTC.

The V and J genes are TRBV27 and TRBJ1-2; D not resolved. The CDR3 is 13 residues long. Germline CDR1 is MNHEY and CDR2 is SMNVEV (reference sequence). V was pared by 6 bases and J by 3 bases, with 11 bases between. The CDR3 nucleotides read TGTGCCAGCAGCCAAACAGCAGACTATGGCTACACCTTC. Amino acids: CASSQTADYGYTF.

The chain couples TRBV11-2 to TRBJ2-6; 10 bases match TRBD1. With 5 bases clipped from V and 0 bases from J, the junction kept 4 bases outside the gene matches. Germline CDR1 and CDR2: SGHAT and FQNNGV. There are 17 residues in the CDR3. This CDR3 reads CASSERQGASGANVLTF. CDR3 in DNA: TGTGCCAGCAGCGAGCGACAGGGGGCCTCTGGGGCCAACGTCCTGACTTTC. The variable domain in full, completed from reference TRBV11-2 and TRBJ2-6, reads EAGVAQSPRYKIIEKRQSVAFWCNPISGHATLYWYQQILGQGPKLLIQFQNNGVVDDSQLPKDRFSAERLKGVDSTLKIQPAKLEDSAVYLCASSERQGASGANVLTFGAGSRLTVL.

This clone was picked up a small number of times. The rearrangement uses TRBV7-9 and TRBJ1-3, with unresolved D. The CDR3 extends over 15 amino acids. Deletions cut 3 bases from V and 2 bases from J, with 11 bases between. CDR1 is SEHNR and CDR2 is FQNEAQ in the germline V gene (reference sequence). The CDR3 loop is CASSLISGTGNTIYF. The CDR3 nucleotides read TGTGCCAGCAGCTTGATCTCCGGGACTGGAAACACCATATATTTT.

The chain couples TRBV6-1 to TRBJ1-1, with D perhaps matching TRBD1 (5 bases). V was cut by 1 base and J by 1 base, with 7 bases left in between. From germline, CDR1 is MNHNS and CDR2 SASEGT. CDR3 length: 14 residues. CDR3 protein: CASSEDRKNTEAFF. In DNA form, the CDR3 reads TGTGCCAGCAGTGAAGACAGGAAGAACACTGAAGCTTTCTTT.

V gene TRBV13 combines with J gene TRBJ2-7, with D possibly TRBD1 on 6 matching bases. Germline loops: CDR1 PRHDT, CDR2 FYEKMQ (reference sequence). This CDR3 has 15 amino acids. V was shortened by 2 bases and J by 0 bases, with 11 bases between the two germline ends. DNA of the CDR3: TGTGCCAGCAGCTTATCCTGGACAGACTCCTACGAGCAGTACTTC. This codes for CASSLSWTDSYEQYF.

The chain employs TRBV29-1 and TRBJ1-2; D unresolved. V shed 7 bases and J shed 4 bases, with 10 bases lying between them. This CDR3 spans 11 amino acids. Germline CDR1 SQVTM, CDR2 ANQGSEA. CDR3 loop: CSADGSYGYTF. DNA of the CDR3: TGCAGCGCCGACGGGAGCTATGGCTACACCTTC. Complete variable domain (other parts from reference TRBV29-1 and TRBJ1-2): SAVISQKPSRDICQRGTSLTIQCQVDSQVTMMFWYRQQPGQSLTLIATANQGSEATYESGFVIDKFPISRPNLTFSTLTVSNMSPEDSSIYLCSADGSYGYTFGSGTRLTVV.

The chain recombines TRBV7-2 with TRBJ2-7; 9 bases match TRBD2. The CDR3 has 16 amino acids. Germline V gene sequence: CDR1 SGHTA, CDR2 FQGNSA. V dropped 5 bases and J dropped 0; count of bases not matched to a gene: 8. The CDR3: CASSTTSGFSSYEQYF. As DNA, the CDR3 is TGTGCCAGCAGCACGACTAGCGGCTTTAGCTCCTACGAGCAGTACTTC.

The V and J genes are TRBV27 and TRBJ2-7; a weak D match, TRBD2 (6 bases). V was shortened by 6 bases and J by 6 bases, with 15 bases between the two germline ends. Per germline, CDR1 MNHEY and CDR2 SMNVEV (reference sequence). The CDR3 has 13 residues. The CDR3 region is CASRVPAGREQYF. The CDR3 DNA sequence: TGTGCCAGCAGGGTCCCCGCGGGGCGCGAGCAGTACTTC.